The source of this TCR beta chain is a study of long-term antiretroviral therapy in people with HIV. A v3.0 immunoSEQ assay was performed at survey level. The table came from immunoSEQ multiplex PCR; TCRdb's copy has only in-frame clones and leaves some out. Of nearly 50,000 clones in the sample, roughly 80% were seen once. This CDR3 contains 15 residues. Deletions cut 0 bases from V and 6 bases from J, with 14 bases between. Looked up from germline, CDR1 is SGHNT and CDR2 is YYREEE (reference sequence). The origin of this receptor is a woman younger than 35 with HIV. The specimen comprised unsorted PBMCs, sampled 0.8 years after starting antiretroviral therapy. The chain has TRBV5-4 and TRBJ2-3; D is possibly TRBD2 (5 bases). The CDR3 here is CASSLELLSGDTQYF. CDR3 DNA sequence: TGTGCCAGCAGCTTGGAATTGCTGTCGGGGGATACGCAGTATTTT. Drawing the rest from reference TRBV5-4 and TRBJ2-3, the complete variable domain is ETGVTQSPTHLIKTRGQQVTLRCSSQSGHNTVSWYQQALGQGPQFIFQYYREEENGRGNFPPRFSGLQFPNYSSELNVNALELDDSALYLCASSLELLSGDTQYFGPGTRLTVL.